The 24 T cell receptor beta chains below come from one sample, sequenced in a study of T cells expressing NK-cell markers. Each CDR3 protein gets one entry in TCRdb, which reprocessed the 5' RACE reads and gives no DNA. Its listing shows just under 150,000 distinct CDR3 sequences. The sequenced sample consisted of blood T cells: a sorted CD56 or NKG2C T cell subset, CD4+ or CD8+ T cells, or bulk PBMC T cells (not recorded which). The receptors were gathered from a man aged 18 to 35 in good health.

The chain employs TRBV7-9 and TRBJ1-1. CDR3 length: 12 amino acids. Per the germline V gene, CDR1 is SEHNR and CDR2 is FQNEAQ (reference sequence). The chain's CDR3 is CASESRRTEAFF.

This sequence joins TRBV5-1 and TRBJ2-3; the D call of TRBD1 rests on TCRdb alone, since no DNA is present to check it. The length of the CDR3 is 13 residues. Per the germline V gene, CDR1 is SGHRS and CDR2 is YFSETQ. CDR3 in amino acids: CASPGPTPDTQYF.

The chain has TRBV10-3 and TRBJ2-7; the TCRdb D gene call, TRBD2, has no DNA to confirm it. The CDR3 runs 13 residues. Germline V gene lookup returns CDR1 ENHRY and CDR2 SYGVKD. CDR3 protein: CAIGSGTEYEQYF.

The J gene is TRBJ2-2, the V gene TRBV6-5. The CDR3 covers 14 residues. The germline V gene has CDR1 MNHEY and CDR2 SVGAGI. CDR3 amino acids: CASRLTSGPGELFF.

This clonotype is deemed medium-sized by its frequency. The gene calls are TRBV23-1 and TRBJ2-2; TCRdb selects TRBD1, and the lack of DNA leaves this call unchecked. TRBV23-1 is flagged as an ORF with uncertain function. The CDR3 extends over 18 amino acids. CDR3 protein: CASSQSNGHYSNTGELFF.

The chain is built from TRBV25-1 and TRBJ2-3; TCRdb's assignment of TRBD2 cannot be checked, as there is no DNA. The CDR3 is 16 residues long. Germline V CDR1 and CDR2: MGHDK, SYGVNS. CDR3 residues: CASSDPSGSTVDTQYF.

V and J are TRBV7-8 and TRBJ2-1; TCRdb returns TRBD1, unconfirmable since there is no DNA. In germline, CDR1 is SGHVS, CDR2 FQNEAQ. The CDR3 totals 14 residues. This CDR3 reads CASSSPGVIDEQFF.

The V and J genes are TRBV7-9 and TRBJ1-1; TCRdb's D gene call, TRBD1, goes unchecked for lack of DNA. The CDR3 contains 12 residues. The germline CDR1 and CDR2 sequences are SEHNR and FQNEAQ (reference sequence). CDR3 sequence: CASSRGGTEAFF. Together with reference TRBV7-9 and TRBJ1-1, the CDR3 gives the full variable domain: DTGVSQNPRHKITKRGQNVTFRCDPISEHNRLYWYRQTLGQGPEFLTYFQNEAQLEKSRLLSDRFSAERPKGSFSTLEIQRTEQGDSAMYLCASSRGGTEAFFGQGTRLTVV.

The rearrangement uses TRBV5-6 and TRBJ2-1; TCRdb names TRBD1, which stays unverified in the absence of DNA. CDR1 and CDR2 (germline): SGHDT, YYEEEE. The CDR3 is 15 residues long. CDR3 amino acids: CASSLGQGAVDEQFF.

The V and J genes are TRBV24-1 and TRBJ1-4; TCRdb picks TRBD1, but there is no DNA to check that call. Per germline, CDR1 KGHDR and CDR2 SFDVKD. This CDR3 has 14 amino acids. CDR3 in amino acids: CATSDSGRGEKLFF.

The V gene is TRBV21-1, the J gene TRBJ2-5; TCRdb names TRBD1, which stays unverified in the absence of DNA. TRBV21-1 is a known pseudogene. The CDR3 extends over 18 amino acids. CDR3 sequence: CASSKAHQGQGAPETQYF.

The J gene is TRBJ2-3, the V gene TRBV20-1; TCRdb names TRBD2, which stays unverified in the absence of DNA. Germline V gene lookup returns CDR1 DFQATT and CDR2 SNEGSKA (reference sequence). The CDR3 runs to 13 residues. The CDR3 here is CSASGRDTDTQYF.

The rearrangement joins TRBV2 to TRBJ2-1; the TCRdb call, TRBD1, lacks DNA for checking. CDR3 length: 13 amino acids. Germline V CDR1 and CDR2: SNHLY, FYNNEI. The CDR3 region is CASYRGEYNEQFF.

The chain carries TRBV4-1 and TRBJ1-1; TCRdb returns TRBD1, unconfirmable since there is no DNA. The CDR3 contains 17 residues. CDR1 and CDR2 from the germline V gene are MGHRA and YSYEKL. CDR3 amino acids: CASSHLPGQGPNTEAFF.

This sequence joins TRBV12-3 or TRBV12-4 and TRBJ2-2; TCRdb selects TRBD2, and the lack of DNA leaves this call unchecked. The CDR3 has 14 residues. CDR3: CASSSTSGTGELFF.

The CDR3 spells CASSLVGPGRTEAFF. The chain is built from TRBV27 and TRBJ1-1; TCRdb reports TRBD1, a call that lacks DNA to check it against. Germline loops: CDR1 MNHEY, CDR2 SMNVEV (reference sequence). The CDR3 covers 15 residues.

The chain has TRBV12-3 or TRBV12-4 and TRBJ2-2; TCRdb's D gene call, TRBD1, goes unchecked for lack of DNA. The CDR3 sequence is 12 residues long. The CDR3: CASSTGTGRMFF.

V is TRBV12-3 or TRBV12-4 and J is TRBJ2-3; TCRdb selects TRBD2, and the lack of DNA leaves this call unchecked. The CDR3 loop spans 15 amino acids. The CDR3 protein is CASSSLGRGPDTQYF.

This chain joins TRBV30 and TRBJ1-5; TCRdb indicates TRBD1, and absent DNA this call remains unverified. Germline values: CDR1 GTSNPN, CDR2 SVGIG (reference sequence). The CDR3 contains 15 residues. The CDR3 loop reads CAWSGRDRVNQPQHF.

The rearrangement links TRBV7-9 to TRBJ2-1; absent DNA, TCRdb's TRBD2 call cannot be checked. Germline V gene lookup returns CDR1 SEHNR and CDR2 FQNEAQ (reference sequence). The CDR3 has 15 residues. CDR3 in amino acids: CASSYGLAGYNEQFF.

The chain carries TRBV29-1 and TRBJ2-1; the TRBD2 assignment by TCRdb is unverifiable without DNA. Looked up from germline, CDR1 is SQVTM and CDR2 is ANQGSEA. The CDR3 consists of 18 residues. CDR3 loop: CSVEAGTSGDLVAGGQFF.

The chain is built from TRBV29-1 and TRBJ2-1; TCRdb outputs TRBD2, but without DNA this stays unchecked. CDR3 length equals 14 residues. CDR1 is SQVTM, CDR2 ANQGSEA, per germline. This CDR3 is CSALLGWAYNEQFF.

The V gene is TRBV28, the J gene TRBJ2-7; TCRdb picks TRBD2, but there is no DNA to check that call. Germline V gene lookup returns CDR1 MDHEN and CDR2 SYDVKM. This CDR3 comprises 14 residues. The CDR3 sequence is CASRLSTRYGEQYF.

The V and J genes are TRBV12-3 or TRBV12-4 and TRBJ1-2. The length of the CDR3 is 14 residues. CDR3 residues: CASSPTERHYGYTF.